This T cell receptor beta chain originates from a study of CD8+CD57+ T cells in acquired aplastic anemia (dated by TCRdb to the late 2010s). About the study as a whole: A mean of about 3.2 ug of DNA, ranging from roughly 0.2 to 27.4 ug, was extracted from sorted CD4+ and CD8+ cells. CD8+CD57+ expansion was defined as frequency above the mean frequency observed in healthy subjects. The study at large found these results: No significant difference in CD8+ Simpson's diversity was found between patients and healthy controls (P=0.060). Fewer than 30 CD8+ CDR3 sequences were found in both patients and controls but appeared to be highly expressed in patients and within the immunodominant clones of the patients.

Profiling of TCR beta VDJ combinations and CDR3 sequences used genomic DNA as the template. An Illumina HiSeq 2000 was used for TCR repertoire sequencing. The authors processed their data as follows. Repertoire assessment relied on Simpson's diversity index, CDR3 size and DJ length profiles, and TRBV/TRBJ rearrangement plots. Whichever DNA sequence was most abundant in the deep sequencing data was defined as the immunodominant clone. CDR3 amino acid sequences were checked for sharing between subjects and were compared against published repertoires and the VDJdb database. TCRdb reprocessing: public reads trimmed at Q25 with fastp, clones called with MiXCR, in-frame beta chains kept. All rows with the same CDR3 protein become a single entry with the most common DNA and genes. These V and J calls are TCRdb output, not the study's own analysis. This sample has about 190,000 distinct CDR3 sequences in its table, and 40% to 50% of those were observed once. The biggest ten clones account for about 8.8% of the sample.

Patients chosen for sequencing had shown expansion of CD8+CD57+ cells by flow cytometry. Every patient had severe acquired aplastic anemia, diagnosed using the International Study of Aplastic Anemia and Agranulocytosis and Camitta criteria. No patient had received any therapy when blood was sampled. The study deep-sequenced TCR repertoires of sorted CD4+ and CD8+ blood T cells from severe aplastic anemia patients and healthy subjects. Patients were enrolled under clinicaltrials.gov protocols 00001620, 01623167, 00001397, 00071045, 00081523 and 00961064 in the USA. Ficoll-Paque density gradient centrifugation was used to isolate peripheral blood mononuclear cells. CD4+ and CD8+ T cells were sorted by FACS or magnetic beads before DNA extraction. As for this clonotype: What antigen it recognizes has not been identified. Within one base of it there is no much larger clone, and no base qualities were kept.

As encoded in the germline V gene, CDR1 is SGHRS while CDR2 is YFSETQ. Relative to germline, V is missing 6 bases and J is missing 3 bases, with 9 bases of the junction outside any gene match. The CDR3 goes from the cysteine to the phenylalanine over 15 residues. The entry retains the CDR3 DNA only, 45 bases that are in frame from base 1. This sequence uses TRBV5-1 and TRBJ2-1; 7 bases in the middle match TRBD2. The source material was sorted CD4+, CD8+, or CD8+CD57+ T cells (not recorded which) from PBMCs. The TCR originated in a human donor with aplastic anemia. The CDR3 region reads CASNPLSGNYNEQFF. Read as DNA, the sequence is TGCGCCAGCAACCCCTTGAGCGGGAACTACAATGAGCAGTTCTTC. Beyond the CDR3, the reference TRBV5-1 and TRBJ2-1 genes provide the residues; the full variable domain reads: KAGVTQTPRYLIKTRGQQVTLSCSPISGHRSVSWYQQTPGQGLQFLFEYFSETQRNKGNFPGRFSGRQFSNSRSEMNVSTLELGDSALYLCASNPLSGNYNEQFFGPGTRLTVL.